The text below deals with one TCR beta chain. What it binds is not known. The junction departs from the called germline gene at one end, perhaps through a read error. The CDR3 runs to 12 residues. Those patients with uncontrolled infection, other autoimmune disease, pregnancy or lactation were excluded. PBMCs were collected from an approximately 9.3 ml volume of fresh peripheral blood. TCR beta CDR3 regions were amplified from RNA transcripts. HTBI primers were used for first-round RT-PCR of the TCR CDR3. TCRdb itself ran the multiplex PCR reads through MiXCR, one entry per CDR3 protein. In the table there are 300,000 to 450,000 distinct CDR3 sequences, around a sixth of which are singletons. This entry belongs to a study of T cells in Graves' hyperthyroidism and ophthalmopathy. Study-level findings and limits: From stable hyperthyroidism, ophthalmopathy was set apart by a 13 V-J model.

The chain carries TRBV12-3 or TRBV12-4 and TRBJ1-2, with D hard to call. Sample: blood. This receptor was obtained from a woman aged 35 to 49 with Graves' ophthalmopathy. The CDR3 spells CASNLGLGGYIF. The CDR3 DNA reads TGTGCCAGCAATTTAGGGCTCGGCGGCTACATCTTC.